Listed below are T cell receptor beta chains from one sample, sequenced in a study of T cell responses to AZD1222 COVID-19 vaccine. Clones were sequenced by immunoSEQ multiplex PCR, and TCRdb holds only the in-frame ones, with some missing. The sample includes roughly 100,000 clones, about nine tenths of them seen just once. The source material was peripheral blood, sampled on day 0 of AZD1222 vaccination. These receptors were obtained from an adult in good health. Each CDR3 is given with its conserved first and last residue. D genes are given only for firm matches.

.	TRBJ1-5	TRBV7-2	CASSLAYMGSQPQHF	TGTGCCAGCAGCTTAGCTTATATGGGGAGTCAGCCCCAGCATTTT
.	TRBJ1-5	TRBV2	CASSGGSNQPQHF	TGTGCCAGCAGCGGGGGTAGCAATCAGCCCCAGCATTTT
.	TRBJ1-2	TRBV5-1	CASSLNHGNGYTF	TGCGCCAGCAGCTTGAACCACGGGAATGGCTACACCTTC
.	TRBJ2-7	TRBV9	CASSVAGRSYEQYF	TGTGCCAGCAGCGTAGCGGGGCGGAGCTACGAGCAGTACTTC
TRBD1	TRBJ1-5	TRBV4-2	CASSQLPGQGMPQPQHF	TGTGCCAGCAGCCAACTTCCGGGACAGGGGATGCCTCAGCCCCAGCATTTT
.	TRBJ1-1	TRBV19	CASSIGTSSTEAFF	TGTGCCAGTAGTATTGGGACCTCTAGCACTGAAGCTTTCTTT
TRBD2	TRBJ2-5	TRBV27	CASSLAGRSETQYF	TGTGCCAGCAGTCTAGCGGGAAGATCGGAGACCCAGTACTTC
TRBD2	TRBJ2-7	TRBV18	CASSPMGTSGSTGHEQYF	TGTGCCAGCTCACCAATGGGGACTAGCGGGAGTACCGGCCACGAGCAGTACTTC
.	TRBJ1-3	TRBV6-6	CATSGDPGNTIYF	TGTGCCACCTCGGGGGACCCTGGAAACACCATATATTTT
.	TRBJ2-1	TRBV3-1/TRBV3-2	CASSHRGGGYGGDFEQFF	TGTGCCAGCAGCCATAGAGGAGGAGGGTACGGCGGGGATTTTGAGCAGTTCTTC
.	TRBJ2-7	TRBV21-1	CASSTAGAYSSYEQYF	TGTGCCAGCAGCACAGCCGGGGCCTACAGCTCCTACGAGCAGTACTTC
.	TRBJ2-7	TRBV28	CASGSPTGRYEQYF	TGTGCCAGCGGGTCACCGACAGGGAGGTACGAGCAGTACTTC
TRBD1	TRBJ1-5	TRBV19	CATSTDRVNQPQHF	TGTGCCACCTCGACCGACAGGGTCAATCAGCCCCAGCATTTT
.	TRBJ1-2	TRBV7-9	CASSFPVGNYGYTF	TGTGCCAGCAGCTTTCCGGTCGGTAACTATGGCTACACCTTC
.	TRBJ1-4	TRBV19	CASSIDLTERGEKLFF	TGTGCCAGTAGTATAGATCTCACAGAACGGGGTGAAAAACTGTTTTTT
.	TRBJ2-5	TRBV7-6	CASSSGQSGETQYF	TGTGCCAGCAGCTCCGGACAGTCTGGAGAGACCCAGTACTTC
.	TRBJ1-2	TRBV6-5	CASSYSNLRGDAHF	TGTGCCAGCAGTTACTCGAATCTCCGGGGGGATGCCCACTTC
.	TRBJ2-3	TRBV6-4	CASSEIFGDTQYF	TGTGCCAGCAGTGAAATCTTCGGGGATACGCAGTATTTT
.	TRBJ2-3	TRBV5-1	CASSLSLDTQYF	TGCGCCAGCAGTTTGAGTTTAGATACGCAGTATTTT
.	TRBJ2-2	TRBV7-2	CASSYIQGGAGELFF	TGTGCCAGCAGCTACATTCAGGGTGGGGCCGGGGAGCTGTTTTTT